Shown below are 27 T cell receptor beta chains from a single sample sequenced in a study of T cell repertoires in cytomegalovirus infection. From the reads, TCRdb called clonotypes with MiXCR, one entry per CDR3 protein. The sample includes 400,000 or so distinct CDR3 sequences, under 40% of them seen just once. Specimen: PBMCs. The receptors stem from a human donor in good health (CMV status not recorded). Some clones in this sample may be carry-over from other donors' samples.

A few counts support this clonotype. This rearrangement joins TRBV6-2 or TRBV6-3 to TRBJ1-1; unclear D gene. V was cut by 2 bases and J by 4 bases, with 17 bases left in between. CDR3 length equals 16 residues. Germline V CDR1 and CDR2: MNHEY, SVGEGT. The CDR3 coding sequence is TGTGCCAGCAGTTACGTGGTTCGAGGAGCCGGCACTGAAGCTTTCTTT. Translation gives CASSYVVRGAGTEAFF.

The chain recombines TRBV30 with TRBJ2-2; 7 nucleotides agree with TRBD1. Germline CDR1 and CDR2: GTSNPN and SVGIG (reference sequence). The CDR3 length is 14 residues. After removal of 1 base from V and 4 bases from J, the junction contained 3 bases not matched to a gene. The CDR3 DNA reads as TGTGCCTGGAGTGCGACAGGGACCACCGGGGAGCTGTTTTTT. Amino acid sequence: CAWSATGTTGELFF. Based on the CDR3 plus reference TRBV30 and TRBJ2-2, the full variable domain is SQTIHQWPATLVQPVGSPLSLECTVEGTSNPNLYWYRQAAGRGLQLLFYSVGIGQISSEVPQNLSASRPQDRQFILSSKKLLLSDSGFYLCAWSATGTTGELFFGEGSRLTVL.

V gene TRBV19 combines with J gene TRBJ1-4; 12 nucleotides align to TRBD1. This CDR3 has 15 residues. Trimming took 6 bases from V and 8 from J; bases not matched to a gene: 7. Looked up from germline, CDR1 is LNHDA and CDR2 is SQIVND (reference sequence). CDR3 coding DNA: TGTGCCAGTAGGGGGACAGGGGGCGCGATGGAAAAACTGTTTTTT. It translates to CASRGTGGAMEKLFF.

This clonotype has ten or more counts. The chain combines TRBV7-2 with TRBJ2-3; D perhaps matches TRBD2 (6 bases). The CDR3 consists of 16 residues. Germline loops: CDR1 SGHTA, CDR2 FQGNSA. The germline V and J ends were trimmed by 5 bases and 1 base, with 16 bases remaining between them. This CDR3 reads CASSPRISGRTDTQYF. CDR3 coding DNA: TGTGCCAGCAGCCCTCGTATTAGCGGCCGCACAGATACGCAGTATTTT.

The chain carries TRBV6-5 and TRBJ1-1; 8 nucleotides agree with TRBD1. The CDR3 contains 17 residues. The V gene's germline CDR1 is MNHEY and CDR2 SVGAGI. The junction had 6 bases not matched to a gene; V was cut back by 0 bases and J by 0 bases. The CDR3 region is CASSYSTAGGMNTEAFF. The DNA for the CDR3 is TGTGCCAGCAGTTACTCGACGGCAGGGGGCATGAACACTGAAGCTTTCTTT.

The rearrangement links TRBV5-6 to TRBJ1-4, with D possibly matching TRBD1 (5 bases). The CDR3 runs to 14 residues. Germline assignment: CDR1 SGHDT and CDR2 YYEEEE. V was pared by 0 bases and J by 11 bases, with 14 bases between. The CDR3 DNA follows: TGTGCCAGCAGCTTGGAGGCAGAAGGGACGAAACTGTTTTTT. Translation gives CASSLEAEGTKLFF.

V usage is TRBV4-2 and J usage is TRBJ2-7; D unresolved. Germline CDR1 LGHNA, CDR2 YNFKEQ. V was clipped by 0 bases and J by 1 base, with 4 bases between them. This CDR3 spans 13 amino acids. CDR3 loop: CASSQERSYEQYF. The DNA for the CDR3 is TGTGCCAGCAGCCAAGAGAGGTCCTACGAGCAGTACTTC.

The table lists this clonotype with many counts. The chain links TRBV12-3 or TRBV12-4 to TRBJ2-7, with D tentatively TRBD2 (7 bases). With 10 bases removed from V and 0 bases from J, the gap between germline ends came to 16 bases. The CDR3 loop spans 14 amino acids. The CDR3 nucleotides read TGTGCCACCCGAGGGGGGGCCGACTCCTACGAGCAGTACTTC. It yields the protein CATRGGADSYEQYF.

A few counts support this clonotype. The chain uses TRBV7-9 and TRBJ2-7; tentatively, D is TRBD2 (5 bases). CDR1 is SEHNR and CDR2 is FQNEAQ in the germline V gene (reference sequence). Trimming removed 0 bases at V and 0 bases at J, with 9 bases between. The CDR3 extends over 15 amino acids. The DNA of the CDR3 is TGTGCCAGCAGCTTAGCCTCGGGATTCTCCTACGAGCAGTACTTC. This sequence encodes CASSLASGFSYEQYF.

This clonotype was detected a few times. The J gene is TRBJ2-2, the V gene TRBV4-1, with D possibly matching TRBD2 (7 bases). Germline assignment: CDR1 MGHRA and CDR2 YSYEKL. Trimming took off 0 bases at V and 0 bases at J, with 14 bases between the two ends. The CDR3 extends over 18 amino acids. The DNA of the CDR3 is TGCGCCAGCAGCCAAGATCTAGGGGGGAGGGCGAACACCGGGGAGCTGTTTTTT. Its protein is CASSQDLGGRANTGELFF.

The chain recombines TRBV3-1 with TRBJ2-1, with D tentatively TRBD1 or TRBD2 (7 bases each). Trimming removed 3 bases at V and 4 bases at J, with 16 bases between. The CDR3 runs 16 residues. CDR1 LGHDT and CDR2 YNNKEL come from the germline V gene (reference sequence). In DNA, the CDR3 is TGTGCCAGCAGCCACAGAGGGGGCGGGGGATACAATGAGCAGTTCTTC. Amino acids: CASSHRGGGGYNEQFF.

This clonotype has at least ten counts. The CDR3 is CASSLGDRVIGGELFF. In DNA form, the CDR3 reads TGTGCCAGCAGCCTTGGGGACAGGGTTATCGGCGGGGAGCTGTTTTTT. The chain carries TRBV7-2 and TRBJ2-2; 9 nucleotides agree with TRBD1. The CDR3 is made up of 16 amino acids. Losses at the gene ends were 5 bases for V and 7 bases for J; bases not matched to a gene: 11. Germline V gives CDR1 SGHTA, CDR2 FQGNSA.

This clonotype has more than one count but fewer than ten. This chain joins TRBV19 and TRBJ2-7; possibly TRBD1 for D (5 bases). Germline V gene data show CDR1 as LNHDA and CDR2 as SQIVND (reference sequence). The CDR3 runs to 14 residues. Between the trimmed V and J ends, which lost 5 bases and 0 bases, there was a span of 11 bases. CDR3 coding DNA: TGTGCCAGTAGTCCACAGGTCATCTCCTACGAGCAGTACTTC. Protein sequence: CASSPQVISYEQYF.

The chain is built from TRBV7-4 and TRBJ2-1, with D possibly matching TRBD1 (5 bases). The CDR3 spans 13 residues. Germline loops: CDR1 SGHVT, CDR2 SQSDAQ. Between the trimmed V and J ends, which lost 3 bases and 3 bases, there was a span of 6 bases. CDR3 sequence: CASSFRGYNEQFF. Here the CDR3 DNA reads TGTGCCAGCAGCTTTAGGGGCTACAATGAGCAGTTCTTC.

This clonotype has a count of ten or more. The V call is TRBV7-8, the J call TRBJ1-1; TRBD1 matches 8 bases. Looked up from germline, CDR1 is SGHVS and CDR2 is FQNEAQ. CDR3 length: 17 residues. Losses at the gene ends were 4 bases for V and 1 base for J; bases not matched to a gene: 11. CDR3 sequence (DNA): TGTGCCAGCAGCTATGGACAGGGAGAAGAGGAGAACACTGAAGCTTTCTTT. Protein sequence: CASSYGQGEEENTEAFF. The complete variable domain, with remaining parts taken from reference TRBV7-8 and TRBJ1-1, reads GAGVSQSPRYKVAKRGQDVALRCDPISGHVSLFWYQQALGQGPEFLTYFQNEAQLDKSGLPSDRFFAERPEGSVSTLKIQRTQQEDSAVYLCASSYGQGEEENTEAFFGQGTRLTVV.

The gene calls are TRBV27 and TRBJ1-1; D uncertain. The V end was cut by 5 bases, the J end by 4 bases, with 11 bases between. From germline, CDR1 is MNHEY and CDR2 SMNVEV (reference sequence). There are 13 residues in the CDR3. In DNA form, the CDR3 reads TGTGCCAGCAGTGTGGGAAGCGTCACTGAAGCTTTCTTT. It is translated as CASSVGSVTEAFF.

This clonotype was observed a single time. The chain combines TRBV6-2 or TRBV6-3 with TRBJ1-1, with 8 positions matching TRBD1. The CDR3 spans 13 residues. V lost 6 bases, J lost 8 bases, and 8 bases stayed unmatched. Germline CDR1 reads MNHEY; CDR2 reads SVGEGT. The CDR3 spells CASRPPGGPEAFF. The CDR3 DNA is TGTGCCAGCAGGCCTCCAGGGGGCCCAGAAGCTTTCTTT.

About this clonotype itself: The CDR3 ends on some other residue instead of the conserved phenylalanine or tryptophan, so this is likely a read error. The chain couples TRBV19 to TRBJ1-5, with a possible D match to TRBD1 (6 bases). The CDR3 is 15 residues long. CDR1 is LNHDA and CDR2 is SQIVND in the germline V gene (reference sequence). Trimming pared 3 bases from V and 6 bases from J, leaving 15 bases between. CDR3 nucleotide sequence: TGTGCCAGTAGTATCGGTCAGGGGAAAAGTCAGCCCCAGCATTTG. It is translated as CASSIGQGKSQPQHL.

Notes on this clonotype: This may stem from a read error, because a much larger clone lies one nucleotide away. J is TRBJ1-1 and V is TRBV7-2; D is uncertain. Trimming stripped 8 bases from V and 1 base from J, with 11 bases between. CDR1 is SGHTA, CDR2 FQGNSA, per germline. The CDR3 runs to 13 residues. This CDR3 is CASQRPGNTEAFF. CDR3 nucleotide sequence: TGTGCCAGCCAGAGGCCTGGGAACACTGAAGCTTTCTTT.

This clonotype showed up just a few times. In DNA, the CDR3 is TGTGCCAGCAGTTACTCCCGGCCCCCTATAGCGGGGGGTCTCAATGAGCAGTTCTTC. Its translation: CASSYSRPPIAGGLNEQFF. The genes are TRBV6-2 or TRBV6-3 and TRBJ2-1; 10 bases are a match to TRBD2. This CDR3 has 19 amino acids. The germline CDR1 and CDR2 sequences are MNHEY and SVGEGT. Trimming took 0 bases from V and 6 from J; bases not matched to a gene: 14.

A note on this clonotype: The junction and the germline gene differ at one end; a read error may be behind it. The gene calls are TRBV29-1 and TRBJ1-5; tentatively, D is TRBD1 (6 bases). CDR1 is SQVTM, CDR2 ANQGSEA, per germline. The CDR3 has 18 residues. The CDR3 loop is CSAEGGLEFGHGNQPQHF. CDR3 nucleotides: TGCAGCGCTGAAGGGGGGCTCGAGTTTGGACACGGCAATCAGCCCCAGCATTTT.

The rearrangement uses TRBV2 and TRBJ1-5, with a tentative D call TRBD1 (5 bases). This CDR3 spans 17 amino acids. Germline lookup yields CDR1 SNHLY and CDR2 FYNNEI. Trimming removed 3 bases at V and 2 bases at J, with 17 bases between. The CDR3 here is CASSDGTLQMGNQPQHF. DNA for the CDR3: TGTGCCAGCAGTGATGGGACCCTACAAATGGGCAATCAGCCCCAGCATTTT.

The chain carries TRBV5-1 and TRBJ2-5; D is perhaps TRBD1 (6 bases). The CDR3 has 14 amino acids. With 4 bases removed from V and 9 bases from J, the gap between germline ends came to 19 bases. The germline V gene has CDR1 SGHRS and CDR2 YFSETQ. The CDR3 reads CASSAGQPGAAQYF. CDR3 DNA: TGCGCCAGCAGCGCCGGACAGCCGGGCGCGGCCCAGTACTTC.

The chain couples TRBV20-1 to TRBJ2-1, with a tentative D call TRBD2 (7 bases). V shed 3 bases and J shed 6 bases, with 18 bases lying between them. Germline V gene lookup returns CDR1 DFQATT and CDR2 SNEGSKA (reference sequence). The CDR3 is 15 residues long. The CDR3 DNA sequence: TGCAGTGCTAGGGGACGGGCGGGGGCCGCCAATGAGCAGTTCTTC. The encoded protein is CSARGRAGAANEQFF.

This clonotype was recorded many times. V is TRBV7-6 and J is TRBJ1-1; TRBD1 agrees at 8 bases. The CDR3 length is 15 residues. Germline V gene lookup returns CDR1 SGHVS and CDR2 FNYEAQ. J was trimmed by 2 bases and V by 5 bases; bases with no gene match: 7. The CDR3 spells CASSPRTGTNTEAFF. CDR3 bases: TGTGCCAGCAGCCCCCGGACAGGGACAAACACTGAAGCTTTCTTT.

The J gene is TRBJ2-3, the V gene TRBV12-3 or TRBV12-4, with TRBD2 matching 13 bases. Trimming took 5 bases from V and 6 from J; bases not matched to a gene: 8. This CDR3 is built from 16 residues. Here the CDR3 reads CASSETSGGPKDTQYF. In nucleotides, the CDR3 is TGTGCCAGCAGTGAGACTAGCGGGGGGCCGAAGGATACGCAGTATTTT.

DNA for the CDR3: TGTGCCACCCCGCCTTGGGGCAGCGGGGGGGCCTACAATGAGCAGTTCTTC. Its translation: CATPPWGSGGAYNEQFF. The chain links TRBV7-2 to TRBJ2-1, with 10 bases that match TRBD2. Trimming at V came to 10 bases and at J to 2 bases, leaving 14 bases not matched to a gene. Looked up from germline, CDR1 is SGHTA and CDR2 is FQGNSA. The CDR3 extends over 17 amino acids.